The 27 T cell receptor beta chains in this list originate from one sample, sequenced in a study of T-cell reconstitution after alpha-beta-depleted transplantation in children. Unique molecular identifiers were incorporated into the prepared TCRbeta library. One entry per CDR3 protein results from TCRdb running MiXCR on the PCR reads. Of about 540,000 distinct CDR3 sequences detected, about 17% appear once; the ten largest clones hold 2.5% to 3.5%. The specimen was PBMCs from the stem cell graft donor, collected from the stem cell graft. The source is a human donor who donated a stem cell graft to a child with acute lymphoblastic leukemia.

The chain has TRBV4-1 and TRBJ2-5, with TRBD1 as a possible D gene (5 bases). V lost 6 bases and J lost 1, with 15 bases in between. The CDR3 runs to 15 residues. The germline gives CDR1 MGHRA, CDR2 YSYEKL. The CDR3 DNA reads as TGCGCCAGCAGGTCAGGAGTTGGGGCCCAAGAGACCCAGTACTTC. Its protein product is CASRSGVGAQETQYF.

The chain links TRBV5-1 to TRBJ1-1; D call uncertain. V lost 0 bases and J 1 base, leaving 10 bases between the germline ends. This CDR3 contains 15 residues. Germline CDR1 SGHRS, CDR2 YFSETQ. The CDR3 spells CASSLEGWGNTEAFF. DNA for the CDR3: TGCGCCAGCAGCTTGGAGGGCTGGGGGAACACTGAAGCTTTCTTT. Using reference TRBV5-1 and TRBJ1-1 for the parts outside the CDR3, the full variable domain is KAGVTQTPRYLIKTRGQQVTLSCSPISGHRSVSWYQQTPGQGLQFLFEYFSETQRNKGNFPGRFSGRQFSNSRSEMNVSTLELGDSALYLCASSLEGWGNTEAFFGQGTRLTVV.

CDR3 sequence (DNA): TGCAGCGTCGCCAACAGGGTTCAAGGCTATGGCTACACCTTC. It codes for CSVANRVQGYGYTF. This chain links TRBV29-1 with TRBJ1-2, with D perhaps matching TRBD1 (6 bases). Germline lookup yields CDR1 SQVTM and CDR2 ANQGSEA. The CDR3 runs 14 residues. V was trimmed by 6 bases and J by 4 bases, leaving 18 bases between them.

This clonotype has just a few counts. The J gene is TRBJ2-3, the V gene TRBV20-1; D tentatively reads TRBD1 or TRBD2 (5 bases each). CDR1 and CDR2 (germline): DFQATT, SNEGSKA (reference sequence). V lost 0 bases and J lost 0, with 10 bases in between. The CDR3 loop spans 15 amino acids. CDR3 region: CSARDPGTSTDTQYF. The CDR3 nucleotides read TGCAGTGCTAGAGATCCAGGGACGAGCACAGATACGCAGTATTTT.

This clonotype came up a few times. V and J are TRBV5-1 and TRBJ2-5; 8 bases are shared with TRBD2. CDR3 length: 16 amino acids. The J segment lost 4 bases and the V segment lost 5 bases, leaving 13 bases of the junction unmatched. Germline loops: CDR1 SGHRS, CDR2 YFSETQ. The CDR3 is CASSLGGTRGRETQYF. The CDR3 DNA reads as TGCGCCAGCAGTCTTGGTGGGACTAGAGGGAGAGAGACCCAGTACTTC.

CDR3 nucleotide sequence: TGCGCCAGCAGTGAGGGTTTAGTGAATACGCAGTATTTT. As protein: CASSEGLVNTQYF. The rearrangement uses TRBV10-1 and TRBJ2-3; D is unresolved. Deletions cut 2 bases from V and 7 bases from J, with 10 bases between. The CDR3 is 13 residues long. CDR1 WNHNN and CDR2 SYGVQD come from the germline V gene (reference sequence).

This rearrangement joins TRBV30 to TRBJ1-4, with 8 bases lining up with TRBD1. With V trimmed by 1 base and J by 8 bases, 12 bases remained unmatched. CDR1 is GTSNPN, CDR2 SVGIG, per germline (reference sequence). The CDR3 spans 16 residues. The CDR3 bases are TGTGCCTGGAGTGCCAACTCAGGGGGCGCGAGGGAAAAACTGTTTTTT. Translating gives CAWSANSGGAREKLFF.

This CDR3 is CASVGSYGYTF. CDR3 nucleotides: TGTGCCAGCGTCGGCAGCTATGGCTACACCTTC. The chain carries TRBV6-6 and TRBJ1-2; D is unclear. There are 11 residues in the CDR3. Deletions cut 8 bases from V and 4 bases from J, with 8 bases between. The germline gives CDR1 MNHNY, CDR2 SVGAGI (reference sequence).

This clonotype was picked up a small number of times. This chain connects TRBV5-6 to TRBJ1-1; D is uncertain. Germline values: CDR1 SGHDT, CDR2 YYEEEE. This CDR3 contains 14 residues. V shed 3 bases and J shed 1 base, with 10 bases lying between them. CDR3 sequence: CASSYDPANTEAFF. The DNA of the CDR3 is TGTGCCAGCAGCTATGACCCGGCGAACACTGAAGCTTTCTTT. Together with reference TRBV5-6 and TRBJ1-1, the CDR3 gives the full variable domain: DAGVTQSPTHLIKTRGQQVTLRCSPKSGHDTVSWYQQALGQGPQFIFQYYEEEERQRGNFPDRFSGHQFPNYSSELNVNALLLGDSALYLCASSYDPANTEAFFGQGTRLTVV.

V is TRBV4-1 and J is TRBJ2-5; D is unresolved. Trimming took 4 bases from V and 5 from J, leaving 8 bases between them. Germline V lookup: CDR1 MGHRA, CDR2 YSYEKL. The CDR3 is made up of 12 amino acids. In DNA, the CDR3 is TGCGCCAGCAGCCTACCCCGGGAGACCCAGTACTTC. As protein: CASSLPRETQYF.

V usage is TRBV4-1 and J usage is TRBJ2-7; 8 bases agree with TRBD2. The CDR3 extends over 15 amino acids. V shed 5 bases, J shed 3 bases, and the junction held 9 bases outside the gene matches. In germline, CDR1 is MGHRA, CDR2 YSYEKL. DNA for the CDR3: TGCGCCAGCAGCGAAGCTGTTAGCGGGGTCTACGAGCAGTACTTC. As protein: CASSEAVSGVYEQYF.

V and J are TRBV2 and TRBJ2-1, with D perhaps matching TRBD1 or TRBD2 (5 bases each). Deletions cut 8 bases from V and 4 bases from J, with 18 bases between. CDR3 size: 15 residues. Germline loops: CDR1 SNHLY, CDR2 FYNNEI. In DNA, the CDR3 is TGTGCCAGCCTACGAGGGGCTGGTGGTTACAATGAGCAGTTCTTC. It yields the protein CASLRGAGGYNEQFF.

The chain has TRBV7-9 and TRBJ2-1; tentatively, D is TRBD1 or TRBD2 (5 bases each). V lost 3 bases and J 0 bases, leaving 9 bases between the germline ends. This CDR3 spans 15 amino acids. Germline V CDR1 and CDR2: SEHNR, FQNEAQ (reference sequence). As DNA, the CDR3 is TGTGCCAGCAGCTTCATAGGGACCTCCTACAATGAGCAGTTCTTC. This codes for CASSFIGTSYNEQFF.

There are a few counts of this clonotype. The rearrangement links TRBV15 to TRBJ2-2, with 10 positions matching TRBD1. The V gene end was trimmed by 1 base and the J gene end by 4 bases; junction bases not matched to a gene: 3. This CDR3 has 16 residues. The germline V gene has CDR1 LNHNV and CDR2 YYDKDF (reference sequence). DNA of the CDR3: TGTGCCACCAGCAGAGGGGGACAGGGGACCACCGGGGAGCTGTTTTTT. Translation: CATSRGGQGTTGELFF. The whole variable domain, filled in from reference TRBV15 and TRBJ2-2, reads DAMVIQNPRYQVTQFGKPVTLSCSQTLNHNVMYWYQQKSSQAPKLLFHYYDKDFNNEADTPDNFQSRRPNTSFCFLDIRSPGLGDTAMYLCATSRGGQGTTGELFFGEGSRLTVL.

V and J are TRBV20-1 and TRBJ2-7; D may be TRBD2 (6 bases). The CDR3 runs to 14 residues. Germline V gene data show CDR1 as DFQATT and CDR2 as SNEGSKA (reference sequence). The ends were cut back, 6 bases at V and 0 bases at J, with 15 bases in the middle. CDR3 amino acids: CSAHGRGNSYEQYF. In DNA form, the CDR3 reads TGCAGTGCCCACGGGAGAGGGAACTCCTACGAGCAGTACTTC.

The V and J genes are TRBV2 and TRBJ2-3, with 12 nucleotides matching TRBD2. The V and J ends lost 0 bases and 5 bases, in that order; junction bases with no gene match: 3. The length of the CDR3 is 16 residues. The V gene's germline CDR1 is SNHLY and CDR2 FYNNEI. CDR3 loop: CASSEAGGLAGDTQYF. The CDR3 nucleotides read TGTGCCAGCAGTGAAGCTGGGGGACTAGCGGGAGATACGCAGTATTTT.

The chain employs TRBV5-1 and TRBJ1-1, with D unclear. The CDR3 runs to 15 residues. The germline V gene has CDR1 SGHRS and CDR2 YFSETQ. Trimming cost V 7 bases and J 5 bases, with 21 bases left between them. The CDR3 nucleotides read TGCGCCAGCGGGCCGTGGACCGCCCTAGAGACTGAAGCTTTCTTT. Amino acids: CASGPWTALETEAFF.

The V and J genes are TRBV6-1 and TRBJ1-1, with D maybe TRBD1 (6 bases). Trimming removed 6 bases at V and 4 bases at J, with 21 bases between. The CDR3 totals 16 residues. The germline V gene has CDR1 MNHNS and CDR2 SASEGT. In DNA, the CDR3 is TGTGCCAGCAGAAGATCCGGCAGCGGGGGGGCCACTGAAGCTTTCTTT. It encodes CASRRSGSGGATEAFF.

The chain joins TRBV10-3 to TRBJ1-1; 9 bases align to TRBD1. In germline, CDR1 is ENHRY, CDR2 SYGVKD. V dropped 6 bases and J dropped 3; count of bases not matched to a gene: 11. This CDR3 region has 16 residues. CDR3 amino acids: CAIRGTGINRDTEAFF. CDR3 coding DNA: TGTGCCATCAGGGGGACAGGGATTAATAGGGACACTGAAGCTTTCTTT.

The chain couples TRBV6-4 to TRBJ2-1; 9 positions agree with TRBD1. CDR1 is MRHNA, CDR2 SNTAGT, per germline. Losses at the gene ends were 10 bases for V and 3 bases for J; bases not matched to a gene: 22. The CDR3 has 19 residues. The CDR3 coding sequence is TGTGCCACTGGCGATCCGGACAGGGGAGTATTTGTGTACTACAATGAGCAGTTCTTC. It is translated as CATGDPDRGVFVYYNEQFF.

This clonotype turned up a few times. This rearrangement joins TRBV27 to TRBJ1-5, with no clear D. With 5 bases removed from V and 2 bases from J, the gap between germline ends came to 10 bases. The CDR3 consists of 14 residues. CDR1 is MNHEY and CDR2 is SMNVEV in the germline V gene (reference sequence). This chain's CDR3 is CASSSALGNQPQHF. In DNA form, the CDR3 reads TGTGCCAGCAGTAGCGCCCTCGGCAATCAGCCCCAGCATTTT.

J is TRBJ2-7 and V is TRBV6-2 or TRBV6-3, with 13 bases lining up with TRBD2. The V segment lost 8 bases and the J segment 4 bases; nucleotides outside the gene matches: 2. This CDR3 contains 13 residues. In germline, CDR1 is MNHEY, CDR2 SVGEGT. CDR3 in DNA: TGTGCCAGCGGACTAGCGGGAGCATACGAGCAGTACTTC. This codes for CASGLAGAYEQYF.

The chain combines TRBV27 with TRBJ2-3; 7 positions match TRBD2. With V trimmed by 2 bases and J by 7 bases, 12 bases remained unmatched. Germline lookup yields CDR1 MNHEY and CDR2 SMNVEV (reference sequence). This CDR3 is built from 16 residues. CDR3 region: CASSLRGLGGVNTQYF. The CDR3 DNA follows: TGTGCCAGCAGTTTAAGGGGACTGGGAGGGGTGAATACGCAGTATTTT.

In this sample, this clonotype turned up a few times. The chain employs TRBV27 and TRBJ2-3; 9 bases agree with TRBD1. The J segment lost 6 bases and the V segment lost 2 bases, leaving 6 bases of the junction unmatched. Looked up from germline, CDR1 is MNHEY and CDR2 is SMNVEV (reference sequence). The CDR3 contains 15 residues. CDR3 DNA: TGTGCCAGCAGTTTAACAGGGGGCCTGCTGGATACGCAGTATTTT. Translation gives CASSLTGGLLDTQYF.

This clonotype has only a few counts. This chain uses TRBV5-1 with TRBJ2-2, with D tentatively TRBD1 (6 bases). The length of the CDR3 is 14 residues. V lost 3 bases and J 0 bases, leaving 6 bases between the germline ends. CDR1 is SGHRS, CDR2 YFSETQ, per germline. CDR3 amino acids: CASSWTANTGELFF. CDR3 DNA: TGCGCCAGCAGCTGGACAGCGAACACCGGGGAGCTGTTTTTT.

The chain carries TRBV20-1 and TRBJ1-2, with TRBD1 identical over 7 bases. Germline CDR1 is DFQATT and CDR2 is SNEGSKA (reference sequence). The CDR3 covers 11 residues. Trimming took 8 bases from V and 4 from J; bases not matched to a gene: 4. CDR3 nucleotides: TGCAGTACCACAGGGGTCTATGGCTACACCTTC. Amino acid sequence: CSTTGVYGYTF.

This clonotype was seen only a few times. The V and J genes are TRBV12-3 or TRBV12-4 and TRBJ2-1; TRBD2 matches at 7 bases. Germline trimming cut 2 bases from V and 1 base from J; bases unmatched to any gene: 5. This CDR3 has 16 amino acids. The CDR3 DNA is TGTGCCAGCAGTTTAAGCCCAGCGGGGTCCTACAATGAGCAGTTCTTC. Encoded protein: CASSLSPAGSYNEQFF.